This T cell receptor (beta chain) was retrieved from a study of human T cells and chemical hapten exposure (dated by TCRdb to the early 2020s). The study in broad terms: For sensitization, 2% DPC in acetone was applied to a roughly 2 cm by roughly 2 cm area of upper inner arm skin. Libraries were pooled for sequencing, and variation in per-sample TCR yields was attributed mainly to small differences in library volumes within the pool. Approximately 30 alopecia patients provided blood for TCR sequencing at one to four time points (pre-sensitization, 2, 6 and 24 weeks). Peripheral blood TCR repertoire changes were tracked in vivo in alopecia patients during primary and secondary sensitization to the hapten diphenylcyclopropenone (DPC). The patient cohort, mostly female, included alopecia areata with under or over 50% scalp involvement, alopecia totalis and alopecia universalis. Blood was sampled from patients pre-sensitization (week 0) and at 2, 6 and about 24 weeks after DPC sensitization. Patients additionally received weekly therapeutic DPC doses to the scalp throughout the approximately 25-week study period. Patch testing was performed on the upper back with Finn chambers containing 0.01% DPC, and the patch tests were scored after 6 days according to International Contact Dermatitis Research Group standards.

Measured from the cysteine to the phenylalanine, the CDR3 is 16 residues long. Just the 48-base CDR3 DNA is kept, in frame starting at base 1. V trim: 5 bases; J trim: 4 bases; unmatched bases: 9. Library method: RACE. The reads were generated on a NextSeq 500. During library preparation, unique molecular identifiers were attached to individual cDNA molecules so that TCRs could be counted quantitatively and reproducibly. From each blood RNA sample, both TCR alpha and TCR beta chains were sequenced. The published analysis was carried out like this. The median number of TCRs per sample was approximately 96,000, ranging from 23,224 to 690,600. The Decombinator software suite was used to annotate the V, J and CDR3 of the TCR reads. For the PS versus PT1 abundance plots, all samples were subsampled to the same number of TCRs (28,000). Expanded TCRs were defined as absent before sensitization and observed at least eight times at the 2-week time point. TCRdb reanalyzed the raw reads on its own, using fastp at Q25 for trimming and MiXCR for clone calling, and kept in-frame beta chains. Every entry covers one CDR3 protein and lists the most common genes and DNA from its rows. The V and J calls, along with clone size, are taken from TCRdb and not from the paper's own processing. The sample profile shows fewer than 300,000 distinct CDR3 sequences; 7.5% to 9% of them were found once. 2.3% of the sample is held by the ten biggest clonotypes.

On this clonotype: The clone's antigen remains unknown. No base quality values were provided; no much bigger clone lies one nucleotide off.

Here is what the overall study found, with its caveats: The number of TCRs above 1 in 1000 frequency did not change with DPC sensitization; there was no evidence of global repertoire structure alterations. Because all patients had alopecia, a presumed autoimmune disease, the immune response of the patients might differ from that of healthy individuals. Repeated subsampling changed both the strength of the expansion versus patch-test correlation and the threshold at which the correlation became significant. Significantly more large CDR3 similarity clusters were formed by expanded TCRs than by pre-sensitization or healthy control sets, consistent with antigen-driven responses. The number of PT1 expanded TCRs positively correlated with patch test score, significant at thresholds 8, 16 and 32 but not 4.

The time point label corresponds to: pre-sensitization, week 0. According to the study, the label for this sample's treatment or condition signals: therapeutic diphenylcyclopropenone sensitization with weekly scalp DPC. Blood at each patch-test visit was drawn before the patch test was applied. To be eligible, patients had to be aged 18 to 70, diagnosed with alopecia and judged suitable for DPC therapy, while pregnant patients were excluded. Total RNA was extracted from unfractionated whole blood that had been collected in Tempus Blood RNA tubes. This specimen was whole blood, taken in connection with sensitization to the hapten diphenylcyclopropenone (DPC). The receptor was isolated from a woman aged 40 to 49 with alopecia areata. Some clones in this sample may be carry-over from other donors' samples. The sequence joins TRBV12-3 or TRBV12-4 to TRBJ2-5; 11 of the junction bases match TRBD2. The DNA sequence is TGTGCCAGCAGTGCCCAGTTAGCGGGAGGGGGAGAGACCCAGTACTTC. This is translated as CASSAQLAGGGETQYF.